This T cell receptor (beta chain) was retrieved from a study of early T cells in non-severe SARS-CoV-2 infection. In the study overall: Bulk RNA taken from unsorted whole blood was sequenced, leaving chains unpaired.

Unique molecular identifiers were added to individual cDNA molecules. One entry per CDR3 protein, called by TCRdb with MiXCR from the 5' RACE reads. The profile covers almost 65,000 distinct CDR3 sequences, with 4.9% appearing a single time and 4.9% taken by the ten largest. The germline V gene has CDR1 MGHRA and CDR2 YSYEKL. The CDR3 consists of 15 residues. The germline V and J ends were trimmed by 1 base and 1 base, with 8 bases remaining between them. Comment on this clonotype: No antigen is known for it.

Study results and limitations: The study's VDJdb matching favored anti-spike CD8 responses and missed private and CD4 specificities.

The chain links TRBV4-1 to TRBJ2-1; no reliable D call. This sequence originates from an adult who was a healthcare worker with PCR-confirmed SARS-CoV-2 infection or an uninfected control (not recorded which). Sequencing was carried out using whole blood. This chain's CDR3 is CASSQGWGSYNEQFF. CDR3 coding DNA: TGCGCCAGCAGCCAAGGGTGGGGATCCTACAATGAGCAGTTCTTC.